This is a list of T cell receptor beta chains from one sample in a study of blood T cell repertoires in COVID-19. Here immunoSEQ multiplex PCR was the method, and the copy in TCRdb shows in-frame clones only, minus some. The sample shows over 30,000 clones, roughly nine tenths of them seen only once. Material for sequencing was peripheral blood. Receptors originate from a human donor in a cohort sampled during active COVID-19. Each CDR3 is given with its conserved first and last residue. The D gene is left open where the match is weak. The size field is filled for only some rows; it gives once, few, many or a size class.

D gene,V gene,J gene,clone size,CDR3 length,CDR3 protein,CDR3 DNA
NA,TRBV7-2,TRBJ1-5,NA,15,CASSLLVLTNQPQHF,TGTGCCAGCAGCTTATTAGTCCTGACTAATCAGCCCCAGCATTTT
NA,TRBV10-3,TRBJ1-1,NA,15,CAIRTDSAGTTEAFF,TGTGCCATCAGAACTGACTCGGCAGGGACAACTGAAGCTTTCTTT
NA,TRBV6-2/TRBV6-3,TRBJ2-2,NA,16,CASSYSNSGRGGELFF,TGTGCCAGCAGTTACTCGAATAGCGGAAGGGGCGGGGAGCTGTTTTTT
TRBD1,TRBV28,TRBJ1-2,NA,14,CASSPGTGDLGYTF,TGTGCCAGCAGTCCCGGGACAGGGGATTTAGGCTACACCTTC
TRBD1,TRBV24-1,TRBJ1-2,NA,15,CATSESVTGASGYTF,TGTGCCACCAGTGAGTCAGTCACAGGGGCCAGTGGCTACACCTTC
NA,TRBV2,TRBJ1-5,NA,12,CASQDPAGPQHF,TGTGCCAGCCAGGACCCGGCGGGGCCCCAGCATTTT
TRBD2,TRBV7-9,TRBJ2-1,NA,15,CASSSGREIKNEQFF,TGTGCCAGCAGCAGCGGGCGGGAGATTAAGAATGAGCAGTTCTTC
TRBD1,TRBV6-5,TRBJ1-2,few,15,CASSQQGWANYGYTF,TGTGCCAGCAGTCAACAGGGGTGGGCTAACTATGGCTACACCTTC
NA,TRBV7-3,TRBJ2-5,NA,14,CASSFAFGVETQYF,TGTGCCAGCAGCTTTGCGTTTGGTGTAGAGACCCAGTACTTC
TRBD1,TRBV9,TRBJ1-6,NA,15,CASSLRQGNNSPLHF,TGTGCCAGCAGCCTCAGACAGGGTAATAATTCACCCCTCCACTTT
TRBD2,TRBV18,TRBJ2-5,NA,17,CASSPRAIAGGPETQYF,TGTGCCAGCTCACCACGGGCCATAGCGGGAGGGCCGGAGACCCAGTACTTC
NA,TRBV12-5,TRBJ1-1,NA,15,CASGERGVLNTEAFF,TGTGCTAGTGGGGAGCGGGGGGTTCTTAACACTGAAGCTTTCTTT
TRBD1,TRBV11-3,TRBJ2-1,NA,17,CASSSTTGTGKFNEQFF,TGTGCCAGCAGCTCTACGACCGGGACAGGGAAGTTCAATGAGCAGTTCTTC
NA,TRBV14,TRBJ2-1,once,12,CASSQEYYEQFF,TGTGCCAGCAGCCAAGAATATTATGAGCAGTTCTTC
TRBD2,TRBV18,TRBJ2-5,NA,15,CASSPGLVDRPTQYF,TGTGCCAGCTCACCGGGACTAGTAGATCGACCGACCCAGTACTTC
NA,TRBV19,TRBJ2-2,NA,16,CASSIAGSRSTGELFF,TGTGCCAGTAGTATCGCCGGATCTCGGAGCACCGGGGAGCTGTTTTTT
NA,TRBV24-1,TRBJ1-1,NA,16,CATSDSAGVEGTEAFF,TGTGCCACCAGTGATTCAGCAGGGGTTGAGGGCACTGAAGCTTTCTTT
TRBD1,TRBV5-6,TRBJ1-2,NA,16,CASSPGTGLPNYGYTF,TGTGCCAGCAGCCCCGGGACAGGGCTCCCTAACTATGGCTACACCTTC